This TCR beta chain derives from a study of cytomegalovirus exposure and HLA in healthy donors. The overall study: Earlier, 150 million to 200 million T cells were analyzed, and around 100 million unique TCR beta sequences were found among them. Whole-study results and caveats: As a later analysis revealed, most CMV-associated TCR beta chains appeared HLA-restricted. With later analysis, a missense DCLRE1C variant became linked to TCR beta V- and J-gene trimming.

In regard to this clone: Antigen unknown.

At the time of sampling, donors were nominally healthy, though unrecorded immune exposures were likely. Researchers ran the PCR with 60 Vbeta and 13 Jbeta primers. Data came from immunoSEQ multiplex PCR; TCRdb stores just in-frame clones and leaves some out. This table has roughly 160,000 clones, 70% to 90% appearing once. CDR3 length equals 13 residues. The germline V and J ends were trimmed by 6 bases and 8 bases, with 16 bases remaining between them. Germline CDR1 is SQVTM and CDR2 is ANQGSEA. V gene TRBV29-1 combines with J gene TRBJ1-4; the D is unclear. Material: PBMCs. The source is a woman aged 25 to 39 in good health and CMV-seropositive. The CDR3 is CSVQVTPYEKLFF. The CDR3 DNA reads TGCAGCGTGCAGGTTACTCCCTACGAAAAACTGTTTTTT.